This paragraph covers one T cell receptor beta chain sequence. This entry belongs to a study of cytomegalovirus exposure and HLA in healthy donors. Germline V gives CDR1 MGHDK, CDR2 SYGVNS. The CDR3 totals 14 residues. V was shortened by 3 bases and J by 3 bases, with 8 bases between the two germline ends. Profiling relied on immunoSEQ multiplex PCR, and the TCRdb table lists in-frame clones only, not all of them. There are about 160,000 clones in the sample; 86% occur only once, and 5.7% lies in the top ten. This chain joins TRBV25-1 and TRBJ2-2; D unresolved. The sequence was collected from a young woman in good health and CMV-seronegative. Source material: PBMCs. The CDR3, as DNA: TGTGCCAGCAGTGACCTTGCGCACACCGGGGAGCTGTTTTTT. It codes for CASSDLAHTGELFF.